Detailed here is one T cell receptor (beta chain). The antigen is unknown. The source of the sample is a study of graft-versus-host responses after intestinal transplantation. Study information: Recipients got multivisceral, liver-intestinal, or isolated intestinal transplants.

TCRdb keeps only in-frame clones here, not all; method: immunoSEQ multiplex PCR. In the table there are under 90,000 clones, about 91% of which are singletons. Findings of the study overall: Recipient marrow held GvH clones, some first seen in ileum or blood.

Germline CDR1 is SGHTA and CDR2 is FQGNSA. Deletions cut 1 base from V and 4 bases from J, with 10 bases between. CDR3 size: 14 residues. This TCR derives from a human donor who was the organ donor for an intestinal transplant. The chain carries TRBV7-2 and TRBJ1-1; TRBD1 might be the D (6 bases). The sequencing used unstimulated CD4+ T cells sorted from spleen or lymph node cells, collected before transplant. The CDR3 here is CASSLVGAGTEAFF. CDR3 nucleotide sequence: TGTGCCAGCAGCTTAGTGGGGGCGGGCACTGAAGCTTTCTTT.